The T cell receptor (beta chain) under discussion was sequenced for a study of T cells in Graves' hyperthyroidism and ophthalmopathy. Study details: Peripheral blood specimens were obtained at initial diagnosis, prior to any treatment.

It was uncontrolled infection, other autoimmune disease, pregnancy or lactation that excluded patients. The CDR3 has 13 residues. CDR1 is SGHVS and CDR2 is FNYEAQ in the germline V gene. The V end was cut by 1 base, the J end by 1 base, with 5 bases between. Study-level points and caveats: Prediction of ophthalmopathy progression came a median approximately 6.6 months pre-onset. Stable hyperthyroidism was separated from ophthalmopathy by a model based on 13 V-J features.

A remark on this clonotype: As yet, its antigen is unknown.

Using RNA transcripts as the source, TCR beta CDR3 regions were amplified. The TCR CDR3 was amplified in a first-round RT-PCR using the HTBI primer set. TCRdb re-called the multiplex PCR reads with MiXCR, one entry per CDR3 protein. Among some 400,000 distinct CDR3 sequences listed, about 13% were seen once. The TCR comes from a man younger than 40 with Graves' hyperthyroidism that later progressed to Graves' ophthalmopathy. The V gene is TRBV7-6, the J gene TRBJ2-7; D gene ambiguous. Sequencing was done on a sample of blood. This chain's CDR3 is CASSLEQSYEQYF. The DNA for the CDR3 is TGTGCCAGCAGCTTAGAGCAGTCCTACGAGCAGTACTTC. Complete variable domain (other parts from reference TRBV7-6 and TRBJ2-7): GAGVSQSPRYKVTKRGQDVALRCDPISGHVSLYWYRQALGQGPEFLTYFNYEAQQDKSGLPNDRFSAERPEGSISTLTIQRTEQRDSAMYRCASSLEQSYEQYFGPGTRLTVT.